The present T cell receptor beta chain was sequenced within a study of PD-1 blockade in classical Hodgkin lymphoma. Following autologous stem cell transplantation, relapse occurred in every patient, and exposure to brentuximab vedotin varied. Remarks on this clone: The antigen remains unidentified.

The table came from immunoSEQ multiplex PCR; TCRdb's copy has only in-frame clones and leaves some out. The table includes approximately 18,000 clones, 82% detected once. Study-level results: The authors excluded patients who started nivolumab under 1 year after ASCT. Baseline TCR diversity was reportedly lower in newly diagnosed patients than healthy donors. The origin of the repertoire differences remains undefined, with disease activity or prior therapy as possible causes.

Per the germline V gene, CDR1 is LGHNT and CDR2 is FRNRAP. The V end lost 1 base, the J end lost 6 bases, and 13 bases lay between the germline ends. The CDR3 consists of 14 residues. The clonotype comes from a human donor with classical Hodgkin lymphoma. The material was peripheral blood mononuclear cells (PBMCs), obtained before the second cycle of nivolumab. This chain joins TRBV12-5 and TRBJ2-7; possibly TRBD2 for D (7 bases). CDR3 sequence reads: CASGLGRGGGEQYF. The CDR3 bases are TGTGCTAGTGGTTTGGGCAGGGGAGGGGGCGAGCAGTACTTC.